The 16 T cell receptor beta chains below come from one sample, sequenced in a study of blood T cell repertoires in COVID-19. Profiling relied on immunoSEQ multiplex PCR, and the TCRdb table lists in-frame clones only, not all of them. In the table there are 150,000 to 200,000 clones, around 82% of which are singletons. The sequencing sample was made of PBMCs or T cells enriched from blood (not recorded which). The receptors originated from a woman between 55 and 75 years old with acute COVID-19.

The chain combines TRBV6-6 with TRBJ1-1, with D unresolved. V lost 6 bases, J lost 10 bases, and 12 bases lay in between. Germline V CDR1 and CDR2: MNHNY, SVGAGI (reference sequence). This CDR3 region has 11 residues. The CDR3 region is CASSLYSVAFF. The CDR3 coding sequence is TGTGCCAGCAGCCTATACTCCGTAGCTTTCTTT.

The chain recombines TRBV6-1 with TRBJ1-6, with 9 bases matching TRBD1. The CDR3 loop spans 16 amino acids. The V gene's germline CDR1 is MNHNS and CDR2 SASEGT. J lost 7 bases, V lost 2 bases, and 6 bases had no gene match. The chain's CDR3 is CASSEKHRGQNSPLHF. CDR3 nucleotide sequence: TGTGCCAGCAGTGAAAAACACAGGGGGCAAAATTCACCCCTCCACTTT.

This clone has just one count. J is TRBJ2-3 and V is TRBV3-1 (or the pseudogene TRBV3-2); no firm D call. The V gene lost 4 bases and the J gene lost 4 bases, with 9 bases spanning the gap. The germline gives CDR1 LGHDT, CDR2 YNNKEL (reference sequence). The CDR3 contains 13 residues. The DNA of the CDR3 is TGTGCCAGCAGCCCCGGAGCCCCAGATACGCAGTATTTT. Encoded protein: CASSPGAPDTQYF.

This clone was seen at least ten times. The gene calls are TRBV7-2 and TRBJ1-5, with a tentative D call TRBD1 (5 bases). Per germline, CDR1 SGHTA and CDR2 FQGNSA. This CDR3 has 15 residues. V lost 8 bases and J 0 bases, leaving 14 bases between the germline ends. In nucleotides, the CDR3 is TGTGCCAGCTGCTCCGGGACTCATAGCAATCAGCCCCAGCATTTT. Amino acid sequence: CASCSGTHSNQPQHF.

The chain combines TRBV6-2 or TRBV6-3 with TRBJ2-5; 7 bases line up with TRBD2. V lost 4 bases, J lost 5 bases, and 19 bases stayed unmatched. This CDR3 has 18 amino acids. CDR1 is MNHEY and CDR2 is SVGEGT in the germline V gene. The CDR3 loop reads CASSSRVVLAVVLETQYF. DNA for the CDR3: TGTGCCAGCAGTTCTCGAGTGGTGCTAGCGGTGGTTTTGGAGACCCAGTACTTC.

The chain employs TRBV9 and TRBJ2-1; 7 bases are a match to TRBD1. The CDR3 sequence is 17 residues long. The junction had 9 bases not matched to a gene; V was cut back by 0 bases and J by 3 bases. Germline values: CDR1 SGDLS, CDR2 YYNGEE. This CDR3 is CASSVGARGQSYNEQFF. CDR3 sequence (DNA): TGTGCCAGCAGCGTAGGCGCTAGGGGGCAGAGCTACAATGAGCAGTTCTTC.

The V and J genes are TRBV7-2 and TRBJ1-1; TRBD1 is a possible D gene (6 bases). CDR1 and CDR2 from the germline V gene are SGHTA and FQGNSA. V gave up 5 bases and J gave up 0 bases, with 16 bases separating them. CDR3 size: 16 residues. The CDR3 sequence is CASSPPRQGMNTEAFF. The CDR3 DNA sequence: TGTGCCAGCAGCCCCCCCCGGCAGGGGATGAACACTGAAGCTTTCTTT.

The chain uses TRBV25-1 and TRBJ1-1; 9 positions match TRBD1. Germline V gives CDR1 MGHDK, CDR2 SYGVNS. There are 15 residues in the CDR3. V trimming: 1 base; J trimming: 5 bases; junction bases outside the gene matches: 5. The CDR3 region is CASSEFGTGLTEAFF. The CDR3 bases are TGTGCCAGCAGTGAATTTGGGACAGGGCTAACTGAAGCTTTCTTT.

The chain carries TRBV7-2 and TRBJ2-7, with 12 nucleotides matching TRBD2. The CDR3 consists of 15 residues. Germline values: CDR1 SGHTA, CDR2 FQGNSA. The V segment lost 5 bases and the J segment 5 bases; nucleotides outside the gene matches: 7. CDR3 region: CASSHGLAGYDEQYV. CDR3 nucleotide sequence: TGTGCCAGCAGCCACGGACTAGCGGGGTATGACGAGCAGTACGTC.

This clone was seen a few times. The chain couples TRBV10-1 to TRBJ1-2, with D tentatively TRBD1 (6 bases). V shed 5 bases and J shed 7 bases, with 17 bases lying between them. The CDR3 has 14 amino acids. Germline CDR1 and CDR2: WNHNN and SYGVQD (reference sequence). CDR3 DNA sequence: TGCGCCAGCAGTCCGCAGGGGATGGAGTCTGGCTACACCTTC. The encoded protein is CASSPQGMESGYTF.

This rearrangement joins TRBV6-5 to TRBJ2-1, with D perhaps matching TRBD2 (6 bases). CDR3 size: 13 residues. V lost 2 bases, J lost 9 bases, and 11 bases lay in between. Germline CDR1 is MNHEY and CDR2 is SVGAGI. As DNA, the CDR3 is TGTGCCAGCAGTTACCTTAGGGGAGGTGAGCAGTTCTTC. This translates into CASSYLRGGEQFF.

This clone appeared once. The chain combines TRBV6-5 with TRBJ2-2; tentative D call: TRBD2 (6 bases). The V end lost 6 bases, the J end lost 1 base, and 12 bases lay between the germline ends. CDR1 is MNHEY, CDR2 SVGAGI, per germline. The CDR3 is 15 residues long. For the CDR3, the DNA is TGTGCCAGCAGGGCCGGGAGATTGAACACCGGGGAGCTGTTTTTT. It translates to CASRAGRLNTGELFF.

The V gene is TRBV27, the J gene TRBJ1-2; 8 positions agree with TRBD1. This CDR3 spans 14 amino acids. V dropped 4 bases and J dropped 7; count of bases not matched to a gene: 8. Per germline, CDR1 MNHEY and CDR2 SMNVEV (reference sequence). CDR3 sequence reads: CASSSQGARRGYTF. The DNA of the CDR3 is TGTGCCAGCAGTTCCCAGGGGGCGCGTCGTGGCTACACCTTC.

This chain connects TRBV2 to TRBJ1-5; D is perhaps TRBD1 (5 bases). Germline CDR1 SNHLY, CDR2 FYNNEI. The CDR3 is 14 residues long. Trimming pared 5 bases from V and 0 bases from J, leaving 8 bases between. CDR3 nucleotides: TGTGCCAGCAGTCAGACAGATAGCAATCAGCCCCAGCATTTT. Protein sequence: CASSQTDSNQPQHF.

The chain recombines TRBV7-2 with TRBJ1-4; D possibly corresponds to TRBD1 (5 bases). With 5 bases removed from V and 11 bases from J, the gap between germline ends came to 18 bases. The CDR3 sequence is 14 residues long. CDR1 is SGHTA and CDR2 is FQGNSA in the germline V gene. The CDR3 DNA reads TGTGCCAGCAGCCCTTACCTTGTACGACAGAAACTGTTTTTT. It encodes CASSPYLVRQKLFF.

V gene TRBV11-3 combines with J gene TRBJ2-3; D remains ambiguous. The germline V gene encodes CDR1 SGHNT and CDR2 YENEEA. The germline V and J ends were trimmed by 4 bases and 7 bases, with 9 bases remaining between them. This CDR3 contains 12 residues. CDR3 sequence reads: CASSSIDNTQYF. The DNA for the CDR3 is TGTGCCAGCAGCTCTATAGATAATACGCAGTATTTT.